This T cell receptor beta chain was profiled in a study of blood T cells in healthy people across ages. Study-wide results and caveats: Lack of knowledge of donor CMV status possibly confounded expanded clonotype changes. Diversity of TCR beta per million T cells declined in a roughly linear way with age.

This clonotype was found a few times. Antigen unknown. This CDR3 region has 14 residues. Germline CDR1 reads LGHDT; CDR2 reads YNNKEL (reference sequence). Trimming at V came to 6 bases and at J to 4 bases, leaving 5 bases not matched to a gene. The donors, aged roughly 6 to 90, were healthy Caucasians from Russia. PCR was performed a second time for 7 to 11 cycles using a sample-barcoded 5' primer and a J-beta primer mix. Carrying 12 random nucleotides, a template-switch adaptor labeled each individual cDNA molecule. TCRdb called the 5' RACE reads again in MiXCR, with one record for every CDR3 protein. This table has about 730,000 distinct CDR3 sequences, about 40% appearing once.

Sequencing used blood. The clonotype was recovered from a woman aged 55-69 years in good health. V gene TRBV3-1 combines with J gene TRBJ2-1; 8 bases agree with TRBD2. The CDR3 loop is CASRGGGNYNEQFF. CDR3 DNA sequence: TGTGCCAGCAGAGGCGGGGGGAATTACAATGAGCAGTTCTTC.